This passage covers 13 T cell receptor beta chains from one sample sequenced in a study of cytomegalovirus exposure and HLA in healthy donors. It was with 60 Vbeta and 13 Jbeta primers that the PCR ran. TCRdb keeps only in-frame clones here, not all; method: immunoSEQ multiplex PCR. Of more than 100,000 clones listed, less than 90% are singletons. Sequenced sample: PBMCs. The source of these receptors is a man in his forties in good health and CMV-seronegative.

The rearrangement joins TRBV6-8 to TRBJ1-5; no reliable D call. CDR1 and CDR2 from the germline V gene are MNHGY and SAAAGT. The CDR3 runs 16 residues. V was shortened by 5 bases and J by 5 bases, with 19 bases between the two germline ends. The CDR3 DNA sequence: TGTGCCAGCAGTCCCTTCTACCCCCGGGAGGATCAGCCCCAGCATTTT. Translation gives CASSPFYPREDQPQHF.

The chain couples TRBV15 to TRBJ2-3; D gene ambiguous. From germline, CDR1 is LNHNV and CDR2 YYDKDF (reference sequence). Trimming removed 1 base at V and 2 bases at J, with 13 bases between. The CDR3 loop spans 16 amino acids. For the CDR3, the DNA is TGTGCCACCAGCAGAGGAGGAGAATTCTTCACAGATACGCAGTATTTT. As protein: CATSRGGEFFTDTQYF.

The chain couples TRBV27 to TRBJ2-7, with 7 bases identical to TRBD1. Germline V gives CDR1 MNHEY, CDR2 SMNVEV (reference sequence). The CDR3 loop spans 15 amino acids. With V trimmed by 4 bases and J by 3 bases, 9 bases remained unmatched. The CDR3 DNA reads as TGTGCCAGCAGTTACGGACAGGCCCAATTCTACGAGCAGTACTTC. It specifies CASSYGQAQFYEQYF.

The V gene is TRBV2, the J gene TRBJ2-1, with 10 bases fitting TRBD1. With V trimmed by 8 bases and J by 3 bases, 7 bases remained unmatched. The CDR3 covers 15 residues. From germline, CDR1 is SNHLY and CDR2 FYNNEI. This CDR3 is CASGNRDRGYNEQFF. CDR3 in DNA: TGTGCCAGCGGAAACCGGGACAGGGGCTACAATGAGCAGTTCTTC.

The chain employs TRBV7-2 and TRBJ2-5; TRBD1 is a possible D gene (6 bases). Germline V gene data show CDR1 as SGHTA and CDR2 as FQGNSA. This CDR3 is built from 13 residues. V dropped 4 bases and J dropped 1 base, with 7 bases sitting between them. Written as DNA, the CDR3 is TGTGCCAGCAGCTACAGGGTCCAAGAGACCCAGTACTTC. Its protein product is CASSYRVQETQYF.

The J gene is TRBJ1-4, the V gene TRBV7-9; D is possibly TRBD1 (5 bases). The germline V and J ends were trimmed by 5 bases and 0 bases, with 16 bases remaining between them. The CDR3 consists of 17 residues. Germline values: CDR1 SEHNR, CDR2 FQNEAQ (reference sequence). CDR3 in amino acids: CASSPRGGLSTNEKLFF. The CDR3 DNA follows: TGTGCCAGCAGCCCCCGGGGGGGATTGTCAACTAATGAAAAACTGTTTTTT.

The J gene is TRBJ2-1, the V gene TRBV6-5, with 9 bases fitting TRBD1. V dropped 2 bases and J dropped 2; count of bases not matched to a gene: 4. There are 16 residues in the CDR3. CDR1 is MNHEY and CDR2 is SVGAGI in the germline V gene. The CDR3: CASSYLGQGPYNEQFF. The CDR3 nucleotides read TGTGCCAGCAGTTACCTGGGACAGGGACCCTACAATGAGCAGTTCTTC.

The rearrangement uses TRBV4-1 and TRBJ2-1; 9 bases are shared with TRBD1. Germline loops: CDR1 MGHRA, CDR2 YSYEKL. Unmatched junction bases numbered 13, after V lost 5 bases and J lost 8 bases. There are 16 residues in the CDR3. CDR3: CASSTGPGQGIHEQFF. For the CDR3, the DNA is TGCGCCAGCAGCACTGGCCCGGGACAGGGAATCCATGAGCAGTTCTTC.

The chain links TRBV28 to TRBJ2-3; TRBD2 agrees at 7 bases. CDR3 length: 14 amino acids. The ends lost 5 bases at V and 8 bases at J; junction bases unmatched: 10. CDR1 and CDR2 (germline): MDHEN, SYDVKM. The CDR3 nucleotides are TGTGCCAGCAGTCCCGGCGGGAGCTCGGTTACGCAGTATTTT. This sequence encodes CASSPGGSSVTQYF.

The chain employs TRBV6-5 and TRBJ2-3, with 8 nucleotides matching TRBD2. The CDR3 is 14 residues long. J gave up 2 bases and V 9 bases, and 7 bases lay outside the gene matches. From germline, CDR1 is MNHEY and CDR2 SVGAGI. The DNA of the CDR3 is TGTGCCAGTCGACGGACTAGCAACACAGATACGCAGTATTTT. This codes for CASRRTSNTDTQYF.

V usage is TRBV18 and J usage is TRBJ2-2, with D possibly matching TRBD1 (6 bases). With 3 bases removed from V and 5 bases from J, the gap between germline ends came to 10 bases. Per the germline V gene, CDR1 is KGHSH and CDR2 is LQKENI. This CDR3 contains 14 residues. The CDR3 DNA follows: TGTGCCAGCTCACCGCAACAGGGAACCGGGGAGCTGTTTTTT. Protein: CASSPQQGTGELFF. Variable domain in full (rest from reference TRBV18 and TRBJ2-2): NAGVMQNPRHLVRRRGQEARLRCSPMKGHSHVYWYRQLPEEGLKFMVYLQKENIIDESGMPKERFSAEFPKEGPSILRIQQVVRGDSAAYFCASSPQQGTGELFFGEGSRLTVL.

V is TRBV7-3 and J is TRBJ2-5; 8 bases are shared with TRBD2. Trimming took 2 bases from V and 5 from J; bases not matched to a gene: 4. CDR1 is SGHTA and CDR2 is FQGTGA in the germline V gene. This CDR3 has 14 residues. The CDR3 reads CASSLRGGLETQYF. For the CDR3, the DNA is TGTGCCAGCAGCTTACGCGGGGGGTTGGAGACCCAGTACTTC.

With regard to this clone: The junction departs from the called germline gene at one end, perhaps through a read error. The DNA for the CDR3 is TGTGCCAGCAGCTGGACTAGCGGGTCAACCGAGGAGCTGTTTTTT. Translating gives CASSWTSGSTEELFF. V gene TRBV5-4 combines with J gene TRBJ2-2, with 11 positions matching TRBD2. The CDR3 has 15 residues. Looked up from germline, CDR1 is SGHNT and CDR2 is YYREEE (reference sequence).